These 32 T cell receptor beta chains share one sample of origin, sequenced in a study of cytomegalovirus exposure and HLA in healthy donors. Researchers ran the PCR with 60 Vbeta and 13 Jbeta primers. Assay used: immunoSEQ multiplex PCR; TCRdb lists only in-frame clones, some missing. The data show 180,000 or so clones, approximately 81% seen once. The sample comprised PBMCs. These receptors were collected from a woman aged 45 to 65 in good health and CMV-seronegative.

V is TRBV7-9 and J is TRBJ2-7; D not certain. CDR1 and CDR2 (germline): SEHNR, FQNEAQ (reference sequence). The V gene lost 5 bases and the J gene lost 4 bases, with 6 bases spanning the gap. CDR3 length equals 11 residues. The CDR3 protein is CASSPQYEQYF. In DNA, the CDR3 is TGTGCCAGCAGCCCCCAATACGAGCAGTACTTC. The full variable domain, rest sourced from reference TRBV7-9 and TRBJ2-7, is DTGVSQNPRHKITKRGQNVTFRCDPISEHNRLYWYRQTLGQGPEFLTYFQNEAQLEKSRLLSDRFSAERPKGSFSTLEIQRTEQGDSAMYLCASSPQYEQYFGPGTRLTVT.

V usage is TRBV19 and J usage is TRBJ2-1, with 10 nucleotides matching TRBD2. Germline CDR1 is LNHDA and CDR2 is SQIVND (reference sequence). This CDR3 spans 16 amino acids. J gave up 2 bases and V 6 bases, and 7 bases lay outside the gene matches. CDR3 DNA sequence: TGTGCCAGTAGGAGAACTAGCGGGAACCCCTACAATGAGCAGTTCTTC. Translation: CASRRTSGNPYNEQFF.

The chain uses TRBV4-2 and TRBJ1-2; 8 bases are a match to TRBD1. The length of the CDR3 is 15 residues. Germline trimming cut 1 base from V and 8 bases from J; bases unmatched to any gene: 9. CDR1 is LGHNA and CDR2 is YNFKEQ in the germline V gene. The CDR3: CASSQAEGQGKGYTF. DNA for the CDR3: TGTGCCAGCAGCCAAGCCGAAGGACAGGGCAAAGGCTACACCTTC.

Remarks on this clone: At one of its ends the junction is not consistent with the germline gene, which may arise from a read error. The chain uses TRBV7-9 and TRBJ1-1, with D possibly TRBD1 on 5 matching bases. This CDR3 has 15 residues. Germline assignment: CDR1 SEHNR and CDR2 FQNEAQ (reference sequence). The DNA of the CDR3 is TGTTCCAGCAGCTTAACTCAGGGTAGTGGCACTGAAGCTTTCTTT. Its protein is CSSSLTQGSGTEAFF.

The gene calls are TRBV15 and TRBJ1-4; no clear D. In germline, CDR1 is LNHNV, CDR2 YYDKDF (reference sequence). V was trimmed by 5 bases and J by 5 bases, leaving 9 bases between them. This CDR3 contains 13 residues. This CDR3 is CATSARGNEKLFF. The CDR3 coding sequence is TGTGCCACCAGCGCCAGAGGGAATGAAAAACTGTTTTTT.

The chain employs TRBV28 and TRBJ2-7; D perhaps matches TRBD1 (6 bases). The length of the CDR3 is 15 residues. The germline V gene has CDR1 MDHEN and CDR2 SYDVKM. V dropped 7 bases and J dropped 5 bases, with 21 bases sitting between them. This CDR3 reads CASTTERRGIHEQYF. CDR3 sequence (DNA): TGTGCCAGCACCACCGAAAGAAGGGGGATACACGAGCAGTACTTC.

The chain joins TRBV28 to TRBJ2-3, with D perhaps matching TRBD2 (5 bases). The V end was cut by 5 bases, the J end by 0 bases, with 12 bases between. The CDR3 is 15 amino acids. CDR1 is MDHEN, CDR2 SYDVKM, per germline. CDR3 residues: CASSRISESTDTQYF. The CDR3 coding sequence is TGTGCCAGCAGTCGAATTAGCGAAAGCACAGATACGCAGTATTTT.

Only a few counts were recorded for this clone. The chain carries TRBV7-2 and TRBJ2-3; 8 nucleotides line up with TRBD2. The germline gives CDR1 SGHTA, CDR2 FQGNSA. Unmatched junction bases numbered 5, after V lost 5 bases and J lost 4 bases. This CDR3 is 14 amino acids long. The CDR3 reads CASSQERGPDTQYF. CDR3 DNA: TGTGCCAGCAGCCAGGAGCGGGGGCCAGATACGCAGTATTTT.

This chain joins TRBV19 and TRBJ2-7; D is perhaps TRBD1 (6 bases). CDR3 size: 13 residues. Germline CDR1 LNHDA, CDR2 SQIVND (reference sequence). Trimming stripped 5 bases from V and 6 bases from J, with 14 bases between. The CDR3 reads CASSYGQRGEQYF. For the CDR3, the DNA is TGTGCCAGTAGTTACGGACAGAGGGGCGAGCAGTACTTC.

This clone was seen a single time. V usage is TRBV6-1 and J usage is TRBJ1-4, with 7 bases aligning to TRBD1. V lost 5 bases and J lost 7; bases outside the gene matches: 7. CDR1 is MNHNS, CDR2 SASEGT, per germline. The CDR3 totals 14 residues. CDR3 region: CASSSGGSGEKLFF. The DNA of the CDR3 is TGTGCCAGCAGTTCAGGGGGGAGTGGTGAAAAACTGTTTTTT.

The chain uses TRBV15 and TRBJ2-1; TRBD2 matches at 10 bases. Trimming removed 0 bases from V and 10 bases from J; junction bases left unmatched: 3. CDR3 length: 14 amino acids. Germline V CDR1 and CDR2: LNHNV, YYDKDF (reference sequence). The CDR3 DNA reads TGTGCCACCAGCAGAGAACTAGCGGGATTCGAGCAGTTCTTC. Protein product: CATSRELAGFEQFF.

This clone was found a few times. V gene TRBV14 combines with J gene TRBJ1-6, with D possibly being TRBD1 (5 bases). The CDR3 has 16 residues. V lost 2 bases to trimming and J lost 7 bases, with 15 bases between them. Germline CDR1 reads SGHDN; CDR2 reads FVKESK. Here the CDR3 reads CASSQSSPGRNSPLHF. CDR3 sequence (DNA): TGTGCCAGCAGCCAATCAAGCCCAGGGCGAAATTCACCCCTCCACTTT.

The V gene is TRBV19, the J gene TRBJ1-4; TRBD1 agrees at 10 bases. This CDR3 region has 15 residues. V dropped 6 bases and J dropped 8; count of bases not matched to a gene: 9. Looked up from germline, CDR1 is LNHDA and CDR2 is SQIVND (reference sequence). The CDR3 nucleotides read TGTGCCAGTAGCCTCGACAGGGGGCCGATCGAAAAACTGTTTTTT. Protein sequence: CASSLDRGPIEKLFF.

There are a few counts of this clone. The chain employs TRBV11-2 and TRBJ1-2; 9 bases agree with TRBD1. Germline lookup yields CDR1 SGHAT and CDR2 FQNNGV. This CDR3 is 18 amino acids long. J gave up 5 bases and V 1 base, and 14 bases lay outside the gene matches. This CDR3 reads CASSLASGTGRLWYGYTF. The CDR3, as DNA: TGTGCCAGCAGCTTAGCCTCCGGGACAGGGAGGTTATGGTATGGCTACACCTTC.

The chain links TRBV4-1 to TRBJ2-5, with 13 bases aligning to TRBD2. Matching the DNA end better, TRBJ2-7 makes the J call doubtful. Germline assignment: CDR1 MGHRA and CDR2 YSYEKL. CDR3 size: 19 residues. CDR3 loop: CASSPSPQKVTSGGYEQYF. The DNA of the CDR3 is TGCGCCAGCAGCCCAAGTCCCCAGAAGGTGACTAGCGGGGGGTACGAGCAGTACTTC.

This clone appeared a few times. This sequence joins TRBV25-1 and TRBJ1-2; the D gene is possibly TRBD1 (6 bases). Germline CDR1 reads MGHDK; CDR2 reads SYGVNS. V lost 6 bases to trimming and J lost 4 bases, with 18 bases between them. The CDR3 is 15 residues long. CDR3 nucleotides: TGTGCCAGCAGGGAACCAGGGGCGAACGGCTATGGCTACACCTTC. Translating gives CASREPGANGYGYTF.

The chain is built from TRBV5-1 and TRBJ2-2; 7 nucleotides agree with TRBD2. CDR1 is SGHRS and CDR2 is YFSETQ in the germline V gene. CDR3 length equals 14 residues. V was clipped by 4 bases and J by 5 bases; unmatched bases: 5. The CDR3: CASSPQRGTGELFF. The CDR3 DNA follows: TGCGCCAGCAGCCCCCAGCGGGGTACCGGGGAGCTGTTTTTT.

The chain carries TRBV7-9 and TRBJ2-7, with a possible D match to TRBD2 (5 bases). Germline CDR1 is SEHNR and CDR2 is FQNEAQ (reference sequence). V lost 5 bases and J lost 0, with 17 bases in between. CDR3 length: 16 amino acids. The CDR3 is CASSLTRETSSYEQYF. DNA of the CDR3: TGTGCCAGCAGCCTGACCCGGGAAACCAGCTCCTACGAGCAGTACTTC. Using reference TRBV7-9 and TRBJ2-7 for the parts outside the CDR3, the full variable domain is DTGVSQNPRHKITKRGQNVTFRCDPISEHNRLYWYRQTLGQGPEFLTYFQNEAQLEKSRLLSDRFSAERPKGSFSTLEIQRTEQGDSAMYLCASSLTRETSSYEQYFGPGTRLTVT.

Worth noting for this clone: The junction differs from germline at one of its ends, possibly a read error. The V and J genes are TRBV28 and TRBJ1-5, with D possibly being TRBD1 (6 bases). Germline V gene data show CDR1 as MDHEN and CDR2 as SYDVKM. The length of the CDR3 is 16 residues. CDR3 loop: CASSFTPGRDNQPQNF. In DNA, the CDR3 is TGTGCCAGCAGTTTTACCCCAGGCAGGGACAATCAGCCCCAGAATTTT.

The chain combines TRBV6-5 with TRBJ1-2; possibly TRBD1 for D (5 bases). V lost 0 bases and J lost 2, with 10 bases in between. Germline CDR1 MNHEY, CDR2 SVGAGI. The length of the CDR3 is 15 residues. CDR3: CASSYSVGGNYGYTF. The CDR3 DNA follows: TGTGCCAGCAGTTACTCTGTGGGGGGGAACTATGGCTACACCTTC.

V gene TRBV19 combines with J gene TRBJ2-3, with D tentatively TRBD1 (6 bases). The CDR3 totals 13 residues. V gave up 4 bases and J gave up 3 bases, with 8 bases separating them. Germline lookup yields CDR1 LNHDA and CDR2 SQIVND (reference sequence). The CDR3 DNA is TGTGCCAGTAGTAACACAGGGACAGATACGCAGTATTTT. Encoded protein: CASSNTGTDTQYF.

The CDR3 nucleotides are TGTGCCAGCAGCTTAGTGGCTAGAGCTGCCGGGGAGCTGTTTTTT. This gives the protein CASSLVARAAGELFF. The chain joins TRBV11-2 to TRBJ1-3; no clear D gene. The DNA end lines up better with TRBJ2-2; the J call may be wrong. The V gene's germline CDR1 is SGHAT and CDR2 FQNNGV. The CDR3 has 15 amino acids.

This CDR3 reads CASSVGDRDNTEAFF. DNA for the CDR3: TGTGCCAGCAGCGTAGGGGACAGGGATAACACTGAAGCTTTCTTT. The rearrangement links TRBV9 to TRBJ1-1; 9 nucleotides line up with TRBD1. Germline V gives CDR1 SGDLS, CDR2 YYNGEE. Trimming took 0 bases from V and 2 from J; bases not matched to a gene: 2. CDR3 size: 15 residues.

The chain is built from TRBV9 and TRBJ2-7, with no clear D. The germline V and J ends were trimmed by 0 bases and 0 bases, with 10 bases remaining between them. CDR1 and CDR2 from the germline V gene are SGDLS and YYNGEE. CDR3 length equals 15 residues. The CDR3 sequence is CASSVGQASSYEQYF. In DNA, the CDR3 is TGTGCCAGCAGCGTAGGGCAGGCGAGCTCCTACGAGCAGTACTTC.

This clone was observed once. The chain couples TRBV27 to TRBJ2-7; the match to TRBD1 covers 7 bases. After removal of 6 bases from V and 5 bases from J, the junction contained 10 bases not matched to a gene. CDR3 length: 14 residues. The germline V gene encodes CDR1 MNHEY and CDR2 SMNVEV (reference sequence). Written as DNA, the CDR3 is TGTGCCAGCAGCTCGCCCGACAGGGTCAACGAGCAGTACTTC. Protein: CASSSPDRVNEQYF.

The CDR3: CASSFGQGNDEQYF. Here the CDR3 DNA reads TGTGCCAGCAGTTTTGGGCAGGGGAATGACGAGCAGTACTTC. The chain recombines TRBV28 with TRBJ2-7; D might be TRBD1 (6 bases). CDR1 is MDHEN and CDR2 is SYDVKM in the germline V gene. This CDR3 has 14 residues. Trimming shortened V by 3 bases and J by 5 bases, and 14 bases separated the two germline ends.

Only one count was recorded for this clone. CDR3 DNA sequence: TGTGCCAGCAGCCCCAGTGGAAACACCATATATTTT. Its translation: CASSPSGNTIYF. V gene TRBV7-8 combines with J gene TRBJ1-3; D remains ambiguous. V was cut by 5 bases and J by 3 bases, with 5 bases left in between. There are 12 residues in the CDR3. Germline CDR1 reads SGHVS; CDR2 reads FQNEAQ.

The chain carries TRBV15 and TRBJ2-7, with 12 bases aligning to TRBD1. The CDR3 loop spans 17 amino acids. After removal of 3 bases from V and 6 bases from J, the junction contained 12 bases not matched to a gene. Germline CDR1 is LNHNV and CDR2 is YYDKDF (reference sequence). In nucleotides, the CDR3 is TGTGCCACCAGCAGTGAAGCCTTAGGGGACAGGGGGCTCGAGCAGTACTTC. As protein: CATSSEALGDRGLEQYF.

The chain recombines TRBV5-1 with TRBJ2-7, with 9 bases identical to TRBD2. CDR1 is SGHRS and CDR2 is YFSETQ in the germline V gene. This CDR3 comprises 16 residues. J gave up 0 bases and V 4 bases, and 8 bases lay outside the gene matches. CDR3 residues: CASSPMAGGSSYEQYF. The DNA for the CDR3 is TGCGCCAGCAGCCCCATGGCGGGAGGGAGCTCCTACGAGCAGTACTTC.

This clone came up a few times. This chain joins TRBV18 and TRBJ2-1; 9 bases align to TRBD1. The CDR3 is 15 amino acids. The germline V gene has CDR1 KGHSH and CDR2 LQKENI. J gave up 4 bases and V 3 bases, and 4 bases lay outside the gene matches. The CDR3 sequence: CASSPRDRAYNEQFF. For the CDR3, the DNA is TGTGCCAGCTCACCTCGGGACAGGGCATACAATGAGCAGTTCTTC.

This chain connects TRBV6-5 to TRBJ1-4; D might be TRBD1 (5 bases). V was cut by 5 bases and J by 6 bases, with 7 bases left in between. Germline V CDR1 and CDR2: MNHEY, SVGAGI. This CDR3 spans 12 amino acids. This chain's CDR3 is CASSDRHEKLFF. DNA of the CDR3: TGTGCCAGCAGTGACAGACATGAAAAACTGTTTTTT.

V and J are TRBV10-2 and TRBJ1-4; TRBD1 matches at 11 bases. This CDR3 is built from 17 residues. V was clipped by 6 bases and J by 2 bases; unmatched bases: 8. The germline CDR1 and CDR2 sequences are WSHSY and SAAADI. The CDR3 region is CASSGTGGIGTNEKLFF. CDR3 nucleotide sequence: TGCGCCAGCAGCGGGACAGGGGGTATTGGCACTAATGAAAAACTGTTTTTT.